This TCR beta chain was recorded in a study of long-term antiretroviral therapy in people with HIV. Between the trimmed V and J ends, which lost 6 bases and 4 bases, there was a span of 16 bases. In germline, CDR1 is SQVTM, CDR2 ANQGSEA. The CDR3 has 14 residues. The libraries were made with immunoSEQ v3.0 at survey level. Profiled with immunoSEQ multiplex PCR; TCRdb holds only in-frame clones, not every one. The table has tens of thousands of clones, 75% to 90% seen once. This clonotype originated in a middle-aged man with HIV. The sequences come from unsorted PBMCs, collected approximately 5 years before starting antiretroviral therapy. This chain joins TRBV29-1 and TRBJ2-1; no reliable D call. CDR3 in amino acids: CSVAPFGGYNEQFF. The CDR3 DNA is TGCAGCGTCGCGCCTTTCGGCGGTTACAATGAGCAGTTCTTC.